These 12 T cell receptor beta chains were sequenced from one sample in a study of shared clonotypes between healthy human individuals. Produced via immunoSEQ multiplex PCR; TCRdb's table is partial and in-frame only. The sample shows under 750,000 clones, 72% of them seen only once. The specimen sequenced was memory CD4+ T cells sorted from blood. Described subset: CD45RA-negative fraction. The source of these receptors is a woman in her 30s in good health.

As for this clone: A read error is possible here, since a much larger clone lies one base away. The gene calls are TRBV5-1 and TRBJ2-7, with D possibly TRBD1 on 6 matching bases. Germline CDR1 is SGHRS and CDR2 is YFSETQ. Trimming cost V 1 base and J 0 bases, with 8 bases left between them. This CDR3 comprises 14 residues. DNA of the CDR3: TGCGCCAGCAGCTTGCGACAGGACTCCTACGAGCAGTACTTC. The encoded protein is CASSLRQDSYEQYF.

This clone was seen a few times. V usage is TRBV18 and J usage is TRBJ2-5, with a tentative D call TRBD1 (5 bases). TRBJ2-7 explains the end of the DNA better; the J call may be wrong. This CDR3 contains 15 residues. Looked up from germline, CDR1 is KGHSH and CDR2 is LQKENI. In DNA form, the CDR3 reads TGTGCCAGCTCACGACCTCTGGACAAGCCCTACGAGCAGTACTTC. Translation: CASSRPLDKPYEQYF.

This clone was counted only a few times. The CDR3 spells CASSPRGLAGEEGTDTQYF. The CDR3 DNA is TGTGCCAGCAGCCCCAGGGGGCTAGCGGGAGAGGAGGGCACAGATACGCAGTATTTT. The genes are TRBV27 and TRBJ2-3; 10 positions agree with TRBD2. The CDR3 loop spans 19 amino acids. Germline V gene sequence: CDR1 MNHEY, CDR2 SMNVEV (reference sequence). V gave up 6 bases and J gave up 1 base; unmatched junction bases: 16.

This clone is a singleton in its sample. The V gene is TRBV6-1, the J gene TRBJ2-5; TRBD2 is a possible D gene (6 bases). Germline CDR1 reads MNHNS; CDR2 reads SASEGT. The CDR3 runs 14 residues. The germline V and J ends were trimmed by 10 bases and 1 base, with 16 bases remaining between them. The CDR3 region has the DNA TGTGCCACATCTTGGGGGGATCCCCAAGAGACCCAGTACTTC. Protein product: CATSWGDPQETQYF.

This clone has more than one count but fewer than ten. This chain uses TRBV21-1 with TRBJ2-7; no DNA check was done on the table's D call, TRBD1. TRBV21-1 is a known pseudogene. This CDR3 has 18 residues. CDR3 protein: CASSHRDRVNAISYEQYF. The CDR3 bases are TGTGCCAGCAGCCACCGGGACAGGGTCAACGCGATCTCCTACGAGCAGTACTTC.

The V call is TRBV5-4, the J call TRBJ2-3; D may correspond to TRBD1 or TRBD2 (5 bases each). Germline values: CDR1 SGHNT, CDR2 YYREEE (reference sequence). The V and J ends lost 3 bases and 7 bases respectively, with 18 bases between them. This CDR3 has 15 residues. The CDR3 nucleotides read TGTGCCAGCAGCTCCGGTCCGGGGCCTGGGAATACGCAGTATTTT. It is translated as CASSSGPGPGNTQYF.

The V call is TRBV5-1, the J call TRBJ2-3; 14 bases are a match to TRBD2. V lost 4 bases and J lost 8; bases outside the gene matches: 9. Germline assignment: CDR1 SGHRS and CDR2 YFSETQ. The length of the CDR3 is 16 residues. The CDR3 loop is CASSQGGLAGVGTQYF. In nucleotides, the CDR3 is TGCGCCAGCAGCCAAGGGGGACTAGCGGGAGTGGGTACGCAGTATTTT.

This chain connects TRBV7-6 to TRBJ2-3; TRBD2 matches at 8 bases. The V gene end was trimmed by 1 base and the J gene end by 6 bases; junction bases not matched to a gene: 6. The CDR3 has 15 residues. The germline V gene has CDR1 SGHVS and CDR2 FNYEAQ. CDR3 in DNA: TGTGCCAGCAGCTTAGTTGGTAGCGGGATTGATACGCAGTATTTT. Translation: CASSLVGSGIDTQYF.

This clone showed up just once. The chain uses TRBV10-1 and TRBJ2-7; TRBD1 or TRBD2 may be the D gene (5 bases each). V dropped 8 bases and J dropped 5 bases, with 19 bases sitting between them. The CDR3 runs to 14 residues. Germline V gene sequence: CDR1 WNHNN, CDR2 SYGVQD (reference sequence). CDR3 in amino acids: CASGNTARGDEQYF. In DNA form, the CDR3 reads TGCGCCAGCGGGAATACGGCAAGAGGGGACGAGCAGTACTTC.

CDR3 coding DNA: TGTGCCAGCAGCTTAGGTCCGGGTCGGGGGAATCAGCCCCAGCATTTT. Its protein product is CASSLGPGRGNQPQHF. The gene calls are TRBV7-9 and TRBJ1-5, with D possibly being TRBD1 (5 bases). V lost 1 base and J 4 bases, leaving 14 bases between the germline ends. CDR1 and CDR2 (germline): SEHNR, FQNEAQ (reference sequence). The CDR3 is made up of 16 amino acids.

V and J are TRBV6-5 and TRBJ2-1, with D maybe TRBD2 (6 bases). Germline V CDR1 and CDR2: MNHEY, SVGAGI. The germline V and J ends were trimmed by 4 bases and 7 bases, with 11 bases remaining between them. The CDR3 runs 13 residues. The chain's CDR3 is CASSSTSVNEQFF. CDR3 nucleotide sequence: TGTGCCAGCAGTTCGACTAGTGTAAATGAGCAGTTCTTC.

This clone was seen just once. The rearrangement joins TRBV28 to TRBJ2-7, with 12 bases identical to TRBD2. The germline V gene encodes CDR1 MDHEN and CDR2 SYDVKM. This CDR3 region has 15 residues. V trimming: 6 bases; J trimming: 3 bases; junction bases outside the gene matches: 6. The CDR3 bases are TGTGCCAGCAGCCTGGGGACTAGCGGGCACTACGAGCAGTACTTC. Protein sequence: CASSLGTSGHYEQYF. The variable domain in full, completed from reference TRBV28 and TRBJ2-7, reads DVKVTQSSRYLVKRTGEKVFLECVQDMDHENMFWYRQDPGLGLRLIYFSYDVKMKEKGDIPEGYSVSREKKERFSLILESASTNQTSMYLCASSLGTSGHYEQYFGPGTRLTVT.